One and the same sample provided the 9 T cell receptor beta chains below, sequenced in a study of resident and recirculating memory T cells in vitiligo. Sequencing used immunoSEQ multiplex PCR; TCRdb keeps in-frame clones, though not all of them. The table has more than 70,000 clones, about 92% seen once; the top ten hold 4% to 5.5%. Sequencing input: blood. The receptors derive from a male donor with vitiligo.

This clone is a singleton in its sample. The chain joins TRBV11-3 to TRBJ1-2, with 8 bases matching TRBD1. The J segment lost 8 bases and the V segment lost 4 bases, leaving 12 bases of the junction unmatched. This CDR3 has 15 amino acids. The germline gives CDR1 SGHNT, CDR2 YENEEA. The CDR3, as DNA: TGTGCCAGCAGCTACGGACAGGGAGGGAGGGAAGGCTACACCTTC. This gives the protein CASSYGQGGREGYTF.

The chain carries TRBV28 and TRBJ2-7, with 8 positions matching TRBD1. J was trimmed by 2 bases and V by 10 bases; bases with no gene match: 13. The CDR3 consists of 15 residues. The germline gives CDR1 MDHEN, CDR2 SYDVKM. The CDR3, as DNA: TGTGCCACCCGACCACCAGGGGGCCCCACCTACGAGCAGTACTTC. It specifies CATRPPGGPTYEQYF.

The chain carries TRBV9 and TRBJ2-1; the D gene is possibly TRBD1 (7 bases). Deletions cut 0 bases from V and 6 bases from J, with 13 bases between. CDR3 length equals 15 residues. Germline V CDR1 and CDR2: SGDLS, YYNGEE. CDR3 residues: CASSVAGDRVNEQFF. The CDR3 region has the DNA TGTGCCAGCAGCGTAGCGGGAGACAGGGTCAATGAGCAGTTCTTC.

The rearrangement uses TRBV7-2 and TRBJ2-1; possible D gene TRBD2, 6 bases. The CDR3 is made up of 16 amino acids. Germline-derived CDR1 and CDR2 are SGHTA and FQGNSA. V was clipped by 5 bases and J by 4 bases, with 18 bases between them. CDR3 sequence reads: CASSQSPGVGYNEQFF. CDR3 coding DNA: TGTGCCAGCAGCCAGAGCCCGGGAGTGGGATACAATGAGCAGTTCTTC.

This clone was seen a few times. As DNA, the CDR3 is TGTGCCAGCAGCCAAAATGGGGCCCCTAACTATGGCTACACCTTC. It translates to CASSQNGAPNYGYTF. The chain links TRBV16 to TRBJ1-2; tentative D call: TRBD1 (5 bases). The germline V gene has CDR1 KGHSY and CDR2 FQNENV. V shed 2 bases and J shed 0 bases, with 10 bases lying between them. The CDR3 contains 15 residues.

J is TRBJ2-3 and V is TRBV4-1; 9 nucleotides agree with TRBD1. Per germline, CDR1 MGHRA and CDR2 YSYEKL. CDR3 length: 16 residues. V trimming: 2 bases; J trimming: 2 bases; junction bases outside the gene matches: 5. Written as DNA, the CDR3 is TGCGCCAGCAGCCAACCGACAGGGGGAATCACAGATACGCAGTATTTT. Its translation: CASSQPTGGITDTQYF.

The V gene is TRBV6-4, the J gene TRBJ2-1; 12 nucleotides agree with TRBD2. CDR1 is MRHNA and CDR2 is SNTAGT in the germline V gene. The junction had 8 bases not matched to a gene; V was cut back by 6 bases and J by 8 bases. The CDR3 covers 15 residues. CDR3 sequence (DNA): TGTGCCAGCAGCCCACTAGCGGGAGGTTCGGATGAGCAGTTCTTC. Translation gives CASSPLAGGSDEQFF.

This chain uses TRBV13 with TRBJ2-3, with 13 nucleotides matching TRBD2. The V and J ends lost 1 base and 3 bases, in that order; junction bases with no gene match: 13. This CDR3 has 20 amino acids. Per germline, CDR1 PRHDT and CDR2 FYEKMQ (reference sequence). CDR3 coding DNA: TGTGCCAGCAGCTTAGAGGCTCCGACTAGCGGGAGGCCCCCAACAGATACGCAGTATTTT. Translating it yields CASSLEAPTSGRPPTDTQYF.

The chain recombines TRBV4-2 with TRBJ1-2; the match to TRBD1 covers 8 bases. Germline V gene lookup returns CDR1 LGHNA and CDR2 YNFKEQ. The CDR3 sequence is 14 residues long. V dropped 4 bases and J dropped 3; count of bases not matched to a gene: 4. This chain's CDR3 is CASSLQGADYGYTF. The CDR3 DNA follows: TGTGCCAGCAGCCTTCAGGGGGCGGACTATGGCTACACCTTC.